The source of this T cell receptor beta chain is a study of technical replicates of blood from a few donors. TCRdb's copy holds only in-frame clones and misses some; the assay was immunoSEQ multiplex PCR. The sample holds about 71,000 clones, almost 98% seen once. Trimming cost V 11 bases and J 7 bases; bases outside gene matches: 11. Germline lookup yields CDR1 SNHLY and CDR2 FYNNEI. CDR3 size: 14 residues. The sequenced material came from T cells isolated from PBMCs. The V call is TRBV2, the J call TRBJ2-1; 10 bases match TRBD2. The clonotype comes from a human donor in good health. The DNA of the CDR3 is TGTGCCGGAGCAGTCCAGCGGGAGGGGAATGAGCAGTTCTTC. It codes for CAGAVQREGNEQFF.